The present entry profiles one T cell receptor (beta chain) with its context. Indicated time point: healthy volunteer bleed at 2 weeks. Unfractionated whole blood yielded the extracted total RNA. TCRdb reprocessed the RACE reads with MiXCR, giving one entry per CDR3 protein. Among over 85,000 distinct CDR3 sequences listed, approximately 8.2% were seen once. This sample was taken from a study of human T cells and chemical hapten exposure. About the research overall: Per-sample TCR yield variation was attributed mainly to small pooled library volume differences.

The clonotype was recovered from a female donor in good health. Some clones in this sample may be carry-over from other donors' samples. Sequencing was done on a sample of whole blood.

The CDR3 DNA is TGTGCCACCTCGCCACGGGGTAAGCCGCACGAGCAGTACTTC. Protein: CATSPRGKPHEQYF. The rearrangement joins TRBV12-3 or TRBV12-4 to TRBJ2-7; maybe TRBD2 (5 bases). Trimming shortened V by 10 bases and J by 5 bases, and 21 bases separated the two germline ends. CDR3 length: 14 amino acids.